Below, 32 T cell receptor beta chains from the same sample are listed, as sequenced in a study of blood T cells in healthy people across ages. Alongside a J-beta primer mix, a sample-barcoded 5' primer served in a second PCR lasting about 7 to 12 cycles. One entry per CDR3 protein, called by TCRdb with MiXCR from the 5' RACE reads. The top ten clones hold roughly 10% of a sample with under 2 million distinct CDR3 sequences, around 36% of them seen once. Sequencing used blood. Receptor source: a woman aged 25 to 45 in good health.

The chain combines TRBV9 with TRBJ2-2; TRBD1 matches at 10 bases. The CDR3 has 17 amino acids. V shed 4 bases, J shed 5 bases, and the junction held 11 bases outside the gene matches. The germline gives CDR1 SGDLS, CDR2 YYNGEE. This CDR3 is CASSPTRGTGVTGELFF. The CDR3 bases are TGTGCCAGCAGCCCCACGAGGGGGACAGGGGTAACCGGGGAGCTGTTTTTT.

Worth noting for this clonotype: One junction end disagrees with the germline gene, perhaps due to a read error. The rearrangement links TRBV6-5 to TRBJ2-3; D is perhaps TRBD2 (5 bases). The CDR3 totals 13 residues. Germline CDR1 and CDR2: MNHEY and SVGAGI. This chain's CDR3 is CASRYSGTDTQYF. The CDR3 DNA follows: TGTGCCAGCAGGTACTCGGGAACAGATACGCAGTATTTT.

The rearrangement links TRBV2 to TRBJ2-1; TRBD1 is a possible D gene (6 bases). Trimming pared 8 bases from V and 4 bases from J, leaving 12 bases between. The CDR3 contains 13 residues. Germline assignment: CDR1 SNHLY and CDR2 FYNNEI. The CDR3 reads CASDRTPYNEQFF. The CDR3 DNA is TGTGCCAGCGACAGGACCCCTTACAATGAGCAGTTCTTC.

A few counts support this clonotype. A much larger clone differs by one base, so this may be a read error. This chain links TRBV15 with TRBJ2-5; no reliable D call. Germline CDR1 reads LNHNV; CDR2 reads YYDKDF (reference sequence). This CDR3 has 12 residues. The V gene lost 2 bases and the J gene lost 4 bases, with 5 bases spanning the gap. DNA of the CDR3: TGTGCCACCAGCAGACACGGAGAGACCCAGTACTTC. This translates into CATSRHGETQYF.

The chain joins TRBV5-1 to TRBJ2-5; possible D gene TRBD2, 5 bases. CDR1 and CDR2 from the germline V gene are SGHRS and YFSETQ. V lost 0 bases, J lost 4 bases, and 19 bases lay in between. This CDR3 is built from 17 residues. The CDR3 sequence is CASSLGPGGEYGETQYF. The CDR3 nucleotides are TGCGCCAGCAGCTTGGGCCCGGGTGGGGAGTACGGAGAGACCCAGTACTTC.

This chain links TRBV28 with TRBJ1-5, with 8 nucleotides matching TRBD1. Trimming took 6 bases from V and 3 from J; bases not matched to a gene: 7. Germline V lookup: CDR1 MDHEN, CDR2 SYDVKM. This CDR3 is 15 amino acids long. CDR3 nucleotides: TGTGCCAGCAGCCCCCTACAGGGGGACAATCAGCCCCAGCATTTT. Translated: CASSPLQGDNQPQHF.

In this sample, this clonotype turned up once. This rearrangement joins TRBV28 to TRBJ2-5; 11 bases align to TRBD2. The J call may be faulty, since TRBJ2-7 better matches the DNA end. There are 16 residues in the CDR3. Germline V gene lookup returns CDR1 MDHEN and CDR2 SYDVKM. The CDR3 bases are TGTGCCAGCAGTTTCCCCAAACTAGCGGGAGAACTCGAGCAGTACTTC. Its protein product is CASSFPKLAGELEQYF.

V is TRBV7-2 and J is TRBJ2-7; 9 bases line up with TRBD1. CDR3 size: 15 residues. CDR1 and CDR2 (germline): SGHTA, FQGNSA. The V and J ends lost 5 bases and 2 bases, in that order; junction bases with no gene match: 7. The CDR3 sequence: CASSTRTGDPYEQYF. The CDR3 DNA is TGTGCCAGCAGCACTAGGACAGGGGATCCCTACGAGCAGTACTTC.

This clonotype has more than one count but fewer than ten. V and J are TRBV7-6 and TRBJ2-7; TRBD1 might be the D (7 bases). CDR3 length: 15 residues. Trimming stripped 5 bases from V and 0 bases from J, with 14 bases between. Germline V gives CDR1 SGHVS, CDR2 FNYEAQ. The CDR3 sequence: CASSPQGGLSYEQYF. The CDR3 bases are TGTGCCAGCAGCCCCCAGGGGGGTCTCTCCTACGAGCAGTACTTC.

This clonotype was picked up a small number of times. This chain joins TRBV5-4 and TRBJ2-7, with no clear D. The ends were cut back, 3 bases at V and 7 bases at J, with 17 bases in the middle. This CDR3 has 14 amino acids. Per germline, CDR1 SGHNT and CDR2 YYREEE (reference sequence). As DNA, the CDR3 is TGTGCCAGCAGCTATACAGACACTCCTTGGGAGCAGTACTTC. Translating it yields CASSYTDTPWEQYF.

This clonotype was found a few times. V usage is TRBV2 and J usage is TRBJ1-2, with a weak D call TRBD1 (5 bases). Germline lookup yields CDR1 SNHLY and CDR2 FYNNEI. This CDR3 comprises 13 residues. With 8 bases removed from V and 4 bases from J, the gap between germline ends came to 14 bases. In DNA form, the CDR3 reads TGTGCCAGCTCGGGACCGTTTGCCTATGGCTACACCTTC. Its protein product is CASSGPFAYGYTF. Using reference TRBV2 and TRBJ1-2 for the parts outside the CDR3, the full variable domain is EPEVTQTPSHQVTQMGQEVILRCVPISNHLYFYWYRQILGQKVEFLVSFYNNEISEKSEIFDDQFSVERPDGSNFTLKIRSTKLEDSAMYFCASSGPFAYGYTFGSGTRLTVV.

The chain links TRBV2 to TRBJ1-1; D gene ambiguous. The CDR3 length is 12 residues. The V end was cut by 4 bases, the J end by 5 bases, with 8 bases between. Germline V CDR1 and CDR2: SNHLY, FYNNEI. CDR3 DNA sequence: TGTGCCAGCAGTGTCGACATTACTGAAGCTTTCTTT. It yields the protein CASSVDITEAFF.

In this sample, this clonotype turned up a few times. This chain uses TRBV27 with TRBJ2-7; D remains unclear. V lost 5 bases, J lost 7 bases, and 15 bases lay in between. Germline V gene sequence: CDR1 MNHEY, CDR2 SMNVEV (reference sequence). The CDR3 is made up of 13 amino acids. The CDR3 DNA is TGTGCCAGCAGTATAGACCGGGCCCGAGAGCAGTACTTC. Encoded protein: CASSIDRAREQYF.

This clonotype was observed a few times. The chain recombines TRBV11-2 with TRBJ2-3; 9 bases fit TRBD2. Germline-derived CDR1 and CDR2 are SGHAT and FQNNGV. The CDR3 loop spans 19 amino acids. V shed 0 bases, J shed 7 bases, and the junction held 17 bases outside the gene matches. For the CDR3, the DNA is TGTGCCAGCAGCTTAGAGAGCGTTCTAGCGGGGCGGCCCCCTAATACGCAGTATTTT. Encoded protein: CASSLESVLAGRPPNTQYF.

This clonotype was counted a few times. The chain is built from TRBV12-3 or TRBV12-4 and TRBJ2-1, with D perhaps TRBD2 (6 bases). The V and J ends lost 7 bases and 7 bases respectively, with 14 bases between them. The CDR3 has 13 amino acids. The CDR3: CASTQGGTNEQFF. The CDR3 nucleotides are TGTGCCAGCACCCAAGGAGGGACGAATGAGCAGTTCTTC.

The rearrangement links TRBV3-1 to TRBJ2-7; D gene ambiguous. CDR3 length equals 13 residues. Germline lookup yields CDR1 LGHDT and CDR2 YNNKEL (reference sequence). V gave up 4 bases and J gave up 3 bases, with 10 bases separating them. In nucleotides, the CDR3 is TGTGCCAGCAGCCGCGACGATTTCTACGAGCAGTACTTC. Encoded protein: CASSRDDFYEQYF.

This clonotype was seen more than once but under ten times. CDR3: CSATVSYEQYF. In DNA, the CDR3 is TGCAGTGCTACAGTGTCCTACGAGCAGTACTTC. V is TRBV20-1 and J is TRBJ2-7; D is uncertain. CDR1 is DFQATT, CDR2 SNEGSKA, per germline (reference sequence). The CDR3 extends over 11 amino acids. V lost 4 bases and J lost 1, with 5 bases in between.

This clonotype was found many times. The chain couples TRBV10-3 to TRBJ2-3; D is undetermined. The CDR3 runs to 12 residues. The germline V gene encodes CDR1 ENHRY and CDR2 SYGVKD. Trimming cost V 8 bases and J 0 bases, with 6 bases left between them. The CDR3, as DNA: TGTGCCATCGCAGACAGCACAGATACGCAGTATTTT. Translating gives CAIADSTDTQYF.

Concerning this clonotype itself: At one boundary the junction diverges from the germline segment, which might be a read error. The J gene is TRBJ2-7, the V gene TRBV7-6; the D gene is possibly TRBD1 (6 bases). Germline V gives CDR1 SGHVS, CDR2 FNYEAQ. This CDR3 contains 15 residues. In nucleotides, the CDR3 is TGTGCCAGCAACTTAGCTGGGACACCCTCCTACGAGCAGTACTTC. Amino acids: CASNLAGTPSYEQYF.

This clonotype showed up many times. The chain employs TRBV20-1 and TRBJ2-7; D gene uncertain. CDR1 and CDR2 (germline): DFQATT, SNEGSKA (reference sequence). V shed 1 base and J shed 5 bases, with 12 bases lying between them. This CDR3 spans 13 amino acids. DNA of the CDR3: TGCAGTGCTAGAGGGACGATTGGCGACGAGCAGTACTTC. This codes for CSARGTIGDEQYF.

The chain combines TRBV20-1 with TRBJ2-7; TRBD1 is a possible D gene (5 bases). The germline gives CDR1 DFQATT, CDR2 SNEGSKA (reference sequence). The CDR3 is made up of 15 amino acids. V was clipped by 5 bases and J by 2 bases, with 19 bases between them. This chain's CDR3 is CSAWTLTARPYEQYF. The CDR3, as DNA: TGCAGTGCTTGGACATTGACGGCGCGCCCCTACGAGCAGTACTTC.

The V and J genes are TRBV7-9 and TRBJ2-7, with a tentative D call TRBD1 (6 bases). Trimming removed 5 bases from V and 0 bases from J, with 14 bases in between. The CDR3 covers 15 residues. The germline gives CDR1 SEHNR, CDR2 FQNEAQ (reference sequence). This chain's CDR3 is CASSPGTTISYEQYF. Here the CDR3 DNA reads TGTGCCAGCAGCCCAGGGACAACGATCTCCTACGAGCAGTACTTC.

This clonotype was detected only a few times. This chain links TRBV6-6 with TRBJ2-7; the D is unclear. The CDR3 loop spans 16 amino acids. With 0 bases removed from V and 0 bases from J, the gap between germline ends came to 12 bases. CDR1 MNHNY and CDR2 SVGAGI come from the germline V gene (reference sequence). The CDR3 nucleotides read TGTGCCAGCAGTTACTCGCAGAAAACGAGCTCCTACGAGCAGTACTTC. It yields the protein CASSYSQKTSSYEQYF.

V usage is TRBV27 and J usage is TRBJ2-3, with TRBD2 matching 11 bases. V was pared by 8 bases and J by 0 bases, with 4 bases of the junction left unmatched. This CDR3 region has 15 residues. The germline CDR1 and CDR2 sequences are MNHEY and SMNVEV (reference sequence). The CDR3 nucleotides read TGTGCCAGCCCTTTAGCGGGAGGGAGCACAGATACGCAGTATTTT. Translation: CASPLAGGSTDTQYF.

The rearrangement links TRBV3-1 to TRBJ2-7; TRBD2 aligns across 7 bases. CDR1 and CDR2 from the germline V gene are LGHDT and YNNKEL (reference sequence). V shed 6 bases, J shed 0 bases, and the junction held 8 bases outside the gene matches. This CDR3 comprises 15 residues. CDR3 sequence: CASSAMASGSYEQYF. The CDR3 bases are TGTGCCAGCAGTGCAATGGCTAGCGGCTCCTACGAGCAGTACTTC.

This clonotype was observed many times. The rearrangement links TRBV5-6 to TRBJ2-5; a possible D gene is TRBD1 (6 bases). The CDR3 has 15 residues. V lost 0 bases, J lost 5 bases, and 14 bases lay in between. Germline CDR1 reads SGHDT; CDR2 reads YYEEEE. CDR3 bases: TGTGCCAGCAGCTTGGCAGGGGATTGGACGGAGACCCAGTACTTC. It encodes CASSLAGDWTETQYF.

This clonotype was counted ten times or more. The chain recombines TRBV12-3 or TRBV12-4 with TRBJ2-1; 11 positions match TRBD2. The CDR3 extends over 15 amino acids. The ends lost 3 bases at V and 8 bases at J; junction bases unmatched: 6. The CDR3 region is CASSLLSGGAYEQFF. Written as DNA, the CDR3 is TGTGCCAGCAGTTTGCTTAGCGGGGGGGCCTATGAGCAGTTCTTC.

The genes are TRBV15 and TRBJ1-2; possibly TRBD1 for D (6 bases). Trimming removed 0 bases at V and 4 bases at J, with 9 bases between. Germline V gene lookup returns CDR1 LNHNV and CDR2 YYDKDF (reference sequence). This CDR3 comprises 14 residues. As DNA, the CDR3 is TGTGCCACCAGCAGAGAGGACAGAGCCTATGGCTACACCTTC. It encodes CATSREDRAYGYTF.

The V gene is TRBV20-1, the J gene TRBJ2-7; 10 bases align to TRBD2. The J call may be mistaken, given a closer DNA end match to TRBJ2-5. The CDR3 is 16 residues long. The germline gives CDR1 DFQATT, CDR2 SNEGSKA (reference sequence). CDR3 DNA: TGCAGTGCCAACCGGGCCCAGCGGGGGGGCATAGAGACCCAGTACTTC. It is translated as CSANRAQRGGIETQYF.

The rearrangement joins TRBV5-1 to TRBJ2-1; D is tentatively TRBD1 or TRBD2 (5 bases each). The germline V and J ends were trimmed by 7 bases and 9 bases, with 17 bases remaining between them. This CDR3 region has 13 residues. CDR1 and CDR2 (germline): SGHRS, YFSETQ. The CDR3 is CASRTGTHVEQFF. The CDR3 region has the DNA TGCGCCAGCCGAACGGGGACCCATGTTGAGCAGTTCTTC.

This clonotype was recorded once. The rearrangement joins TRBV2 to TRBJ1-1; TRBD1 agrees at 7 bases. The length of the CDR3 is 15 residues. V trimming: 4 bases; J trimming: 3 bases; junction bases outside the gene matches: 8. Germline assignment: CDR1 SNHLY and CDR2 FYNNEI. The CDR3 DNA reads TGTGCCAGCAGTGGGGAACAGGGGCGCGACACTGAAGCTTTCTTT. Encoded protein: CASSGEQGRDTEAFF.

This clonotype occurred once. Its ends do not fully match the called genes, so a read error is possible. This sequence joins TRBV2 and TRBJ2-7; D unclear. CDR3 length equals 15 residues. Germline assignment: CDR1 SNHLY and CDR2 FYNNEI. CDR3 bases: TGTGTCAGCTCAGAGTGGGTTACGTCAACCTACGAGCAGTACTTC. Translated, it gives CVSSEWVTSTYEQYF.